This TCR beta chain was observed in a study of T cell responses to AZD1222 COVID-19 vaccine. Whole-study findings and limits: Clonal diversity was possibly underestimated; the donors were predominantly white British and more often female. When two AZD1222 doses had been given, Spike-specific TCR breadth and depth rose. Nearly half of spike-specific TCRs reportedly go after variant regions that carry no mutations. Repertoire sampling occurred only after the peak T cell response.

The protocol was immunoSEQ multiplex PCR, while the TCRdb copy is restricted to in-frame clones and leaves out a portion. The sample yields 100,000 to 150,000 clones, around nine tenths seen once. Remarks on this clone: The antigen remains undetermined.

V was clipped by 1 base and J by 4 bases, with 17 bases between them. The CDR3 totals 17 residues. Per the germline V gene, CDR1 is SGHVS and CDR2 is FNYEAQ. Source: peripheral blood, taken on day 0 of MenACWY control vaccination. The V call is TRBV7-6, the J call TRBJ1-5, with D perhaps TRBD1 (5 bases). This sequence was found in an adult in good health. CDR3 coding DNA: TGTGCCAGCAGCTTAGTATCCGGGACCTGGGATAATCAGCCCCAGCATTTT. Translation: CASSLVSGTWDNQPQHF. The variable domain in full, with the rest retrieved from reference TRBV7-6 and TRBJ1-5, is GAGVSQSPRYKVTKRGQDVALRCDPISGHVSLYWYRQALGQGPEFLTYFNYEAQQDKSGLPNDRFSAERPEGSISTLTIQRTEQRDSAMYRCASSLVSGTWDNQPQHFGDGTRLSIL.